This TCR beta chain came from a study of T cell repertoires in cytomegalovirus infection. TCRdb used MiXCR to reprocess the reads, holding one entry per CDR3 protein. The table shows 750,000 to 950,000 distinct CDR3 sequences, with roughly 28% occurring only once. The study's findings and limits: Clonotypes of TCR beta that were HLA-C-restricted and CMV-specific dominated the ex vivo response. Summed frequency of shared TCR beta families picked out CMV carriers who also had the relevant HLA.

V was trimmed by 0 bases and J by 2 bases, leaving 10 bases between them. Germline V gene lookup returns CDR1 LNHNV and CDR2 YYDKDF (reference sequence). The length of the CDR3 is 15 residues. With respect to this clonotype: Antigen: not known.

The starting material was cultured CD8+ T cells from PBMCs, obtained from culture after CMV antigen stimulation. This receptor was obtained from a human donor in good health (CMV status not recorded). Some clones in this sample may be carry-over from other donors' samples. V is TRBV15 and J is TRBJ2-5; either TRBD1 or TRBD2 may fit D (6 bases each). Here the CDR3 DNA reads TGTGCCACCAGCAGAGATCGCGGGACACAAGAGACCCAGTACTTC. It codes for CATSRDRGTQETQYF.